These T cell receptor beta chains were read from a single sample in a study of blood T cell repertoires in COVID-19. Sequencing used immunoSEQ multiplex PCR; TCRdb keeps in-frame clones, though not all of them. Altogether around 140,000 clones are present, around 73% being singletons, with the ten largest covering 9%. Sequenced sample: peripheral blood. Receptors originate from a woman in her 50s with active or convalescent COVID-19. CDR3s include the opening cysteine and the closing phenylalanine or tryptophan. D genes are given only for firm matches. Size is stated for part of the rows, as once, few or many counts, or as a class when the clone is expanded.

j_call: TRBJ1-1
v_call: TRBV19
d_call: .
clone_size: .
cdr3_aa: CASSIVRTVYMNTEAFF
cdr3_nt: TGTGCCAGTAGTATAGTCCGGACAGTCTACATGAACACTGAAGCTTTCTTT

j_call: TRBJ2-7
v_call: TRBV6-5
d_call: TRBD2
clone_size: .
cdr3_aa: CASSSAGTSGYEQYF
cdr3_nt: TGTGCCAGCAGTTCCGCCGGGACTAGCGGCTACGAGCAGTACTTC

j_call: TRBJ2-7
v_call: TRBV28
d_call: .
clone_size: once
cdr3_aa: CASSFQGSGSYEQYF
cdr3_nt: TGTGCCAGCAGTTTTCAGGGCTCCGGCTCCTACGAGCAGTACTTC

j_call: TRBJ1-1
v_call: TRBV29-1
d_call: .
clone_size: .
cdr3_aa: CSVDSGETEAFF
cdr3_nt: TGCAGCGTTGATTCGGGGGAGACTGAAGCTTTCTTT

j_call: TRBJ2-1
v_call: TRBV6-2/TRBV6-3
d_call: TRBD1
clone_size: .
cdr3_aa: CASSSGTANNEQFF
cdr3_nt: TGTGCCAGCAGCTCCGGGACAGCGAACAATGAGCAGTTCTTC

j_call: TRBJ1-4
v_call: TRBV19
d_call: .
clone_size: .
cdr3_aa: CASTSTRGGAKLFF
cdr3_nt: TGTGCCAGTACCTCAACCCGGGGGGGTGCAAAACTGTTTTTT

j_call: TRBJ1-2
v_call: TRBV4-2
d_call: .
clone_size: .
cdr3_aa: CASSQVRSGLGGYTF
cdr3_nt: TGTGCCAGCAGCCAAGTGCGGTCGGGTTTGGGTGGCTACACCTTC

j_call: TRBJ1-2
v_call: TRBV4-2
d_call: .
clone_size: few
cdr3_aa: CASSSRGRGYTF
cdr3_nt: TGTGCCAGCAGCTCCCGTGGGAGGGGCTACACCTTC

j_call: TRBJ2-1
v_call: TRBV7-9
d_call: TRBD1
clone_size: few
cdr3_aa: CASSSPGQGNEQFF
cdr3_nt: TGTGCCAGCAGCTCTCCGGGACAGGGCAATGAGCAGTTCTTC

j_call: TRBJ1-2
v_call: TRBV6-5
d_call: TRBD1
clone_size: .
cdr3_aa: CASKGAGESHGYTF
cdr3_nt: TGTGCCAGCAAGGGGGCAGGGGAGTCCCATGGCTACACCTTC

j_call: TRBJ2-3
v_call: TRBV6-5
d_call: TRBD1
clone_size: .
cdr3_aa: CASRPGTANLQYF
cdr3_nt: TGTGCCAGCAGACCCGGGACAGCCAACTTGCAGTATTTT

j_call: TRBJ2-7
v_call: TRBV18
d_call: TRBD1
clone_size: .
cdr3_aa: CASSPGQSSPYEQYF
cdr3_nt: TGTGCCAGCTCACCGGGACAGTCCTCCCCCTACGAGCAGTACTTC

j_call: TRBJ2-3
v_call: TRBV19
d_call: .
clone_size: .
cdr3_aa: CASSTGRLSTDTQYF
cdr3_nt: TGTGCCAGTAGTACCGGAAGACTAAGCACAGATACGCAGTATTTT

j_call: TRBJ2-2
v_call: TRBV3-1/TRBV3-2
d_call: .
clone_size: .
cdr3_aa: CASSQESRGGNTGELFF
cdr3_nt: TGTGCCAGCAGCCAAGAGTCGCGGGGCGGGAACACCGGGGAGCTGTTTTTT

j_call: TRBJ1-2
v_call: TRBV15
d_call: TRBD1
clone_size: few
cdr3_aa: CATSAGTGGDYGYTF
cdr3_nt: TGTGCCACCAGTGCCGGGACAGGGGGAGACTATGGCTACACCTTC